Presented here are 28 T cell receptor beta chains from one specimen sequenced in a study of T-cell memory formation after mild COVID-19. TCRdb reprocessed the 5' RACE reads via MiXCR and lists one record per CDR3 protein. This table has 270,000 or so distinct CDR3 sequences, 16% appearing once. Sequences were obtained from PBMCs or a T cell subset sorted from them (not recorded which). Receptors were obtained from a man aged 18 to 30 who had mild COVID-19 (a few samples of this study predate the infection). Cell type and time point are not known.

This clonotype was recorded a few times. The CDR3 region has the DNA TGTGCCACGGTGGGACTAGCCTCCAATGAGCAGTTCTTC. This encodes CATVGLASNEQFF. V is TRBV15 and J is TRBJ2-1, with 9 nucleotides matching TRBD2. V was pared by 9 bases and J by 6 bases, with 6 bases of the junction left unmatched. The CDR3 runs 13 residues. CDR1 and CDR2 (germline): LNHNV, YYDKDF (reference sequence).

This chain connects TRBV2 to TRBJ2-3; 7 nucleotides agree with TRBD1. V gave up 8 bases and J gave up 4 bases; unmatched junction bases: 9. Per the germline V gene, CDR1 is SNHLY and CDR2 is FYNNEI. The CDR3 consists of 14 residues. DNA for the CDR3: TGTGCCAGCGGAGAACAGGGGTTCGCAGATACGCAGTATTTT. Residues: CASGEQGFADTQYF.

This clonotype was seen many times. V usage is TRBV7-2 and J usage is TRBJ2-7, with D possibly matching TRBD2 (6 bases). This CDR3 has 15 amino acids. Germline CDR1 SGHTA, CDR2 FQGNSA. V lost 4 bases and J 2 bases, leaving 15 bases between the germline ends. The CDR3 nucleotides read TGTGCCAGCAGCTCCGGGGGTGCAGGCGCCTACGAGCAGTACTTC. This gives the protein CASSSGGAGAYEQYF.

This clonotype was seen more than once but under ten times. The chain recombines TRBV9 with TRBJ2-5; 10 bases fit TRBD2. The germline gives CDR1 SGDLS, CDR2 YYNGEE. The length of the CDR3 is 16 residues. The ends lost 0 bases at V and 0 bases at J; junction bases unmatched: 2. This CDR3 is CASSVGTSGNQETQYF. CDR3 DNA: TGTGCCAGCAGCGTAGGGACTAGCGGTAACCAAGAGACCCAGTACTTC.

The J gene is TRBJ2-1, the V gene TRBV6-5; D is unclear. Germline V CDR1 and CDR2: MNHEY, SVGAGI. The V and J ends lost 2 bases and 10 bases respectively, with 9 bases between them. This CDR3 has 12 residues. In nucleotides, the CDR3 is TGTGCCAGCAGTTACGCCGGGTGGGAGCAGTTCTTC. It encodes CASSYAGWEQFF.

This clonotype appeared a few times. V is TRBV9 and J is TRBJ2-1; TRBD1 or TRBD2 may be the D gene (5 bases each). The CDR3 length is 14 residues. V was clipped by 4 bases and J by 8 bases, with 16 bases between them. Per germline, CDR1 SGDLS and CDR2 YYNGEE. For the CDR3, the DNA is TGTGCCAGCAGCCCCCGGCCGGGACGGGATGAGCAGTTCTTC. Translation: CASSPRPGRDEQFF.

This clonotype was detected ten times or more. The rearrangement joins TRBV7-2 to TRBJ1-2; no clear D gene. V shed 2 bases and J shed 6 bases, with 7 bases lying between them. Germline loops: CDR1 SGHTA, CDR2 FQGNSA. The CDR3 contains 12 residues. The CDR3, as DNA: TGTGCCAGCAGCTTACTTTGGGATGGCTACACCTTC. As protein: CASSLLWDGYTF.

This clonotype was recorded a few times. J is TRBJ1-2 and V is TRBV5-1; 10 positions match TRBD1. J gave up 5 bases and V 6 bases, and 4 bases lay outside the gene matches. Per germline, CDR1 SGHRS and CDR2 YFSETQ. The CDR3 runs 13 residues. CDR3 protein: CASNGQGEYGYTF. The DNA of the CDR3 is TGCGCCAGCAACGGACAGGGGGAATATGGCTACACCTTC.

The genes are TRBV2 and TRBJ2-7; 7 nucleotides align to TRBD1. The ends lost 6 bases at V and 2 bases at J; junction bases unmatched: 7. Germline V gene data show CDR1 as SNHLY and CDR2 as FYNNEI. The CDR3 contains 14 residues. The CDR3 DNA sequence: TGTGCCAGCAGCGGGGACAGTTCCACCTACGAGCAGTACTTC. Its translation: CASSGDSSTYEQYF.

This clonotype has a count of ten or more. The V and J genes are TRBV7-2 and TRBJ2-1, with TRBD1 as a possible D gene (5 bases). V was clipped by 5 bases and J by 10 bases, with 15 bases between them. Germline loops: CDR1 SGHTA, CDR2 FQGNSA. The CDR3 length is 13 residues. In nucleotides, the CDR3 is TGTGCCAGCAGCGGCCGACAGAATTTGGAGCAGTTCTTC. Its translation is CASSGRQNLEQFF. Full variable domain (missing parts from reference TRBV7-2 and TRBJ2-1): GAGVSQSPSNKVTEKGKDVELRCDPISGHTALYWYRQSLGQGLEFLIYFQGNSAPDKSGLPSDRFSAERTGGSVSTLTIQRTQQEDSAVYLCASSGRQNLEQFFGPGTRLTVL.

This clonotype was counted between two and nine times. The rearrangement uses TRBV20-1 and TRBJ1-6, with a tentative D call TRBD1 (6 bases). The germline V gene has CDR1 DFQATT and CDR2 SNEGSKA (reference sequence). The CDR3 extends over 10 amino acids. The CDR3 region is CNFGGSPLHF. The CDR3 nucleotides read TGCAATTTTGGGGGCTCACCCCTCCACTTT.

This chain joins TRBV4-1 and TRBJ2-2; TRBD2 might be the D (5 bases). The germline V gene encodes CDR1 MGHRA and CDR2 YSYEKL. V dropped 4 bases and J dropped 4 bases, with 10 bases sitting between them. This CDR3 region has 14 residues. The CDR3, as DNA: TGCGCCAGCAGCCCGACGGGAATCACCGGGGAGCTGTTTTTT. Translation gives CASSPTGITGELFF.

This clonotype was picked up a small number of times. The chain couples TRBV24-1 to TRBJ2-7, with a tentative D call TRBD2 (6 bases). With 8 bases removed from V and 2 bases from J, the gap between germline ends came to 12 bases. This CDR3 is built from 13 residues. Germline CDR1 KGHDR, CDR2 SFDVKD. The DNA for the CDR3 is TGTGCCACCAACCGGGACTCTACCTACGAGCAGTACTTC. Protein sequence: CATNRDSTYEQYF.

At least ten counts were recorded for this clonotype. This sequence joins TRBV19 and TRBJ2-2, with D tentatively TRBD1 or TRBD2 (5 bases each). The V gene's germline CDR1 is LNHDA and CDR2 SQIVND (reference sequence). This CDR3 is built from 14 residues. The V and J ends lost 4 bases and 3 bases respectively, with 9 bases between them. CDR3 bases: TGTGCCAGTAGTAGAGGGGAAGACACCGGGGAGCTGTTTTTT. Translating it yields CASSRGEDTGELFF.

The J gene is TRBJ1-1, the V gene TRBV6-5; perhaps TRBD1 as D (6 bases). The CDR3 sequence is 14 residues long. Trimming left V 6 bases short and J 4 bases short, with 15 bases between. Germline V lookup: CDR1 MNHEY, CDR2 SVGAGI. The CDR3 sequence is CASRRTGTSTEAFF. CDR3 nucleotide sequence: TGTGCCAGCAGGCGAACAGGGACGAGCACTGAAGCTTTCTTT.

There are many counts of this clonotype. The chain employs TRBV6-5 and TRBJ2-1; the D is unclear. With 4 bases removed from V and 8 bases from J, the gap between germline ends came to 9 bases. Germline V gene lookup returns CDR1 MNHEY and CDR2 SVGAGI. The CDR3 has 12 amino acids. CDR3 sequence: CASSWAGDEQFF. CDR3 coding DNA: TGTGCCAGCAGTTGGGCTGGCGATGAGCAGTTCTTC.

V and J are TRBV27 and TRBJ2-5; the match to TRBD2 covers 9 bases. J gave up 11 bases and V 5 bases, and 21 bases lay outside the gene matches. Germline V gene lookup returns CDR1 MNHEY and CDR2 SMNVEV (reference sequence). This CDR3 spans 17 amino acids. Written as DNA, the CDR3 is TGTGCCAGCAGTCCCTCGGTGGGGCTAGCGGGACCTTATCGGCAGTACTTC. Protein sequence: CASSPSVGLAGPYRQYF.

The V and J genes are TRBV24-1 and TRBJ2-1, with D perhaps assigned TRBD1 or TRBD2 (6 bases each). Germline V CDR1 and CDR2: KGHDR, SFDVKD. This CDR3 is built from 16 residues. Trimming stripped 3 bases from V and 1 base from J, with 12 bases between. DNA for the CDR3: TGTGCCACCAGTGATCCGCAGGGGAGGTCCTACAATGAGCAGTTCTTC. Translated: CATSDPQGRSYNEQFF.

The chain links TRBV4-3 to TRBJ2-5; D assignment may be TRBD1 or TRBD2 (5 bases each). The CDR3 has 15 amino acids. Deletions cut 4 bases from V and 3 bases from J, with 15 bases between. In germline, CDR1 is LGHNA, CDR2 YSLEER. This CDR3 reads CASSRDGTRKETQYF. CDR3 coding DNA: TGCGCCAGCAGCCGGGACGGGACGAGGAAAGAGACCCAGTACTTC.

The J gene is TRBJ1-1, the V gene TRBV7-2; no reliable D call. Germline loops: CDR1 SGHTA, CDR2 FQGNSA. V gave up 0 bases and J gave up 8 bases, with 13 bases separating them. This CDR3 has 14 residues. DNA for the CDR3: TGTGCCAGCAGCTTAGCACTCGAAACGATGGAAGCTTTCTTT. It encodes CASSLALETMEAFF.

Ten or more counts support this clonotype. The chain uses TRBV5-1 and TRBJ2-5, with 7 bases aligning to TRBD1. V was clipped by 3 bases and J by 1 base; unmatched bases: 6. The CDR3 length is 15 residues. Germline V gene sequence: CDR1 SGHRS, CDR2 YFSETQ. CDR3 sequence: CASSWGTVLQETQYF. The DNA for the CDR3 is TGCGCCAGCAGCTGGGGGACAGTCCTCCAAGAGACCCAGTACTTC.

This clonotype was seen only a few times. V gene TRBV6-6 combines with J gene TRBJ2-2, with D unclear. The CDR3 is made up of 15 amino acids. The germline V gene has CDR1 MNHNY and CDR2 SVGAGI (reference sequence). V lost 6 bases and J lost 3, with 14 bases in between. The CDR3 DNA follows: TGTGCCAGCAGCATGGGGTACTCTTACACCGGGGAGCTGTTTTTT. Translated: CASSMGYSYTGELFF.

The chain recombines TRBV12-3 or TRBV12-4 with TRBJ1-5; TRBD1 is a possible D gene (6 bases). V was pared by 8 bases and J by 0 bases, with 14 bases between. The CDR3 spans 15 residues. This CDR3 is CASGTGAISNQPQHF. The CDR3 nucleotides read TGTGCCAGCGGGACGGGGGCGATTAGCAATCAGCCCCAGCATTTT.

The gene calls are TRBV20-1 and TRBJ2-3; D may be TRBD2 (6 bases). The germline gives CDR1 DFQATT, CDR2 SNEGSKA (reference sequence). The V and J ends lost 0 bases and 6 bases respectively, with 16 bases between them. This CDR3 comprises 15 residues. Here the CDR3 DNA reads TGCAGTGCTAGAGATGTGGGGACTCCCCCGGATACGCAGTATTTT. This encodes CSARDVGTPPDTQYF.

V is TRBV28 and J is TRBJ2-3; 7 nucleotides agree with TRBD1. Germline-derived CDR1 and CDR2 are MDHEN and SYDVKM. The CDR3 loop spans 15 amino acids. The ends lost 5 bases at V and 5 bases at J; junction bases unmatched: 10. The CDR3 sequence is CASSVDRAGRDTQYF. Written as DNA, the CDR3 is TGTGCCAGCAGTGTCGACAGGGCCGGCCGAGATACGCAGTATTTT.

The sample holds a few counts of this clonotype. The rearrangement links TRBV7-9 to TRBJ2-7; perhaps TRBD2 as D (5 bases). Looked up from germline, CDR1 is SEHNR and CDR2 is FQNEAQ (reference sequence). The CDR3 is made up of 13 amino acids. Trimming pared 8 bases from V and 1 base from J, leaving 12 bases between. The chain's CDR3 is CASSAPGSYEQYV. The CDR3 region has the DNA TGTGCCAGCTCGGCGCCGGGGTCCTACGAGCAGTACGTC.

This clonotype has a count of ten or more. The chain is built from TRBV7-2 and TRBJ1-2, with 7 bases matching TRBD1. CDR1 SGHTA and CDR2 FQGNSA come from the germline V gene. Trimming took 3 bases from V and 0 from J; bases not matched to a gene: 1. The length of the CDR3 is 14 residues. The CDR3, as DNA: TGTGCCAGCAGCTTTGACAGGGCTAACTATGGCTACACCTTC. This gives the protein CASSFDRANYGYTF. Combining the CDR3 with reference TRBV7-2 and TRBJ1-2 gives the whole variable domain GAGVSQSPSNKVTEKGKDVELRCDPISGHTALYWYRQSLGQGLEFLIYFQGNSAPDKSGLPSDRFSAERTGGSVSTLTIQRTQQEDSAVYLCASSFDRANYGYTFGSGTRLTVV.

This clonotype was counted only a few times. The chain couples TRBV28 to TRBJ1-5; D call uncertain. This CDR3 is 14 amino acids long. Looked up from germline, CDR1 is MDHEN and CDR2 is SYDVKM. V was shortened by 6 bases and J by 0 bases, with 9 bases between the two germline ends. The DNA of the CDR3 is TGTGCCAGCAGACGGATTAATAGCAATCAGCCCCAGCATTTT. Residues: CASRRINSNQPQHF.